These 16 T cell receptor beta chains originate from one sample sequenced in a study of T cell responses to AZD1222 COVID-19 vaccine. Profiling relied on immunoSEQ multiplex PCR, and the TCRdb table lists in-frame clones only, not all of them. The sample records some 130,000 clones, about four fifths being singletons. The sequences come from peripheral blood, collected on day 0 of AZD1222 vaccination. These receptors originate from an adult in good health.

The J gene is TRBJ2-7, the V gene TRBV27, with D maybe TRBD1 (8 bases). V was shortened by 2 bases and J by 5 bases, with 13 bases between the two germline ends. The germline gives CDR1 MNHEY, CDR2 SMNVEV (reference sequence). The CDR3 contains 14 residues. For the CDR3, the DNA is TGTGCCAGCAGTTTAACAGGGGGAGGGAACGAGCAGTACTTC. As protein: CASSLTGGGNEQYF.

The gene calls are TRBV5-1 and TRBJ1-1; D is possibly TRBD1 (5 bases). The CDR3 covers 13 residues. The V end lost 0 bases, the J end lost 4 bases, and 7 bases lay between the germline ends. Germline CDR1 and CDR2: SGHRS and YFSETQ. The CDR3 DNA follows: TGCGCCAGCAGCTTGGGGGGACCCACTGAAGCTTTCTTT. It is translated as CASSLGGPTEAFF.

V usage is TRBV19 and J usage is TRBJ1-3, with 7 nucleotides matching TRBD1. The CDR3 extends over 16 amino acids. J was trimmed by 0 bases and V by 5 bases; bases with no gene match: 7. Per the germline V gene, CDR1 is LNHDA and CDR2 is SQIVND (reference sequence). CDR3 residues: CASSYRTGRSGNTIYF. For the CDR3, the DNA is TGTGCCAGTAGTTACCGGACAGGACGCTCTGGAAACACCATATATTTT.

The V gene is TRBV19, the J gene TRBJ2-5; 7 positions match TRBD1. V gave up 5 bases and J gave up 4 bases; unmatched junction bases: 4. The CDR3 length is 13 residues. Germline V gene lookup returns CDR1 LNHDA and CDR2 SQIVND (reference sequence). The CDR3 nucleotides are TGTGCCAGTAGTGTTCGACAGGGAGAGACCCAGTACTTC. Protein sequence: CASSVRQGETQYF.

The CDR3 region is CASSLETLPRGYTF. Here the CDR3 DNA reads TGCGCCAGCAGCTTGGAAACCCTCCCGCGGGGCTACACCTTC. The chain joins TRBV5-1 to TRBJ1-2; D gene unclear. Between the trimmed V and J ends, which lost 0 bases and 8 bases, there was a span of 14 bases. The germline gives CDR1 SGHRS, CDR2 YFSETQ. CDR3 length: 14 residues.

This clone came up once. Here the CDR3 DNA reads TGTGCCAGCAGTTTGTCGGACGGAAAAATGAACACTGAAGCTTTCTTT. The encoded protein is CASSLSDGKMNTEAFF. The chain links TRBV28 to TRBJ1-1, with D unclear. Germline V lookup: CDR1 MDHEN, CDR2 SYDVKM. This CDR3 spans 16 amino acids. V lost 3 bases, J lost 0 bases, and 14 bases lay in between.

The rearrangement links TRBV11-1 to TRBJ2-2, with D possibly TRBD2 on 5 matching bases. V lost 0 bases and J lost 5, with 7 bases in between. This CDR3 spans 14 amino acids. In germline, CDR1 is SGHAT, CDR2 FQDESV (reference sequence). CDR3 region: CASSLATGTGELFF. CDR3 DNA sequence: TGTGCCAGCAGCTTAGCTACGGGGACCGGGGAGCTGTTTTTT.

The chain recombines TRBV5-1 with TRBJ1-2, with D possibly matching TRBD1 (6 bases). From germline, CDR1 is SGHRS and CDR2 YFSETQ. This CDR3 is built from 15 residues. The V end lost 2 bases, the J end lost 3 bases, and 14 bases lay between the germline ends. For the CDR3, the DNA is TGCGCCAGCAGCTTTGGCCAGGGGATTCACTATGGCTACACCTTC. It translates to CASSFGQGIHYGYTF.

The V gene is TRBV15, the J gene TRBJ1-5; 10 bases match TRBD1. This CDR3 is built from 16 residues. V lost 3 bases and J lost 8; bases outside the gene matches: 10. Germline V CDR1 and CDR2: LNHNV, YYDKDF (reference sequence). This chain's CDR3 is CATSSPGTGDLKPQHF. In nucleotides, the CDR3 is TGTGCCACCAGCAGCCCCGGGACAGGGGATTTGAAGCCCCAGCATTTT.

J is TRBJ1-1 and V is TRBV5-1, with D possibly being TRBD1 (5 bases). The V end was cut by 4 bases, the J end by 5 bases, with 12 bases between. CDR3 size: 13 residues. The germline V gene encodes CDR1 SGHRS and CDR2 YFSETQ. CDR3 coding DNA: TGCGCCAGCAGCAGTCAGGGTAGGACTGAAGCTTTCTTT. This encodes CASSSQGRTEAFF.

The chain employs TRBV2 and TRBJ2-1, with 8 nucleotides matching TRBD1. This CDR3 has 11 residues. Germline CDR1 SNHLY, CDR2 FYNNEI. The trim removed 8 bases at V and 12 bases at J, leaving 6 bases unmatched. Written as DNA, the CDR3 is TGTGCCAGCGGACAGGGAGGATGGCAGTTCTTC. This sequence encodes CASGQGGWQFF.

The chain couples TRBV6-6 to TRBJ2-6; D gene ambiguous. Germline V gene data show CDR1 as MNHNY and CDR2 as SVGAGI (reference sequence). The V end lost 2 bases, the J end lost 0 bases, and 8 bases lay between the germline ends. This CDR3 spans 16 amino acids. The CDR3 region is CASSYHQTSGANVLTF. The CDR3 nucleotides are TGTGCCAGCAGTTACCACCAAACCTCTGGGGCCAACGTCCTGACTTTC.

The CDR3 DNA reads TGTGCCAGCAGCTTGACCCTGGACAGGGGCCTAACCTATGGCTACACCTTC. Translation gives CASSLTLDRGLTYGYTF. The chain couples TRBV5-5 to TRBJ1-2; 9 nucleotides align to TRBD1. From germline, CDR1 is SGHKS and CDR2 YYEKEE (reference sequence). The CDR3 loop spans 17 amino acids. V was pared by 1 base and J by 4 bases, with 11 bases of the junction left unmatched.

On this clone: Germline is not matched at one junction end, which may reflect a read error. This chain links TRBV5-5 with TRBJ1-4; no definite D call. The CDR3 runs to 11 residues. Per germline, CDR1 SGHKS and CDR2 YYEKEE (reference sequence). CDR3: CASSIKRKTVF. CDR3 in DNA: TGTGCCAGCAGCATTAAGCGAAAAACTGTTTTT.

The chain has TRBV19 and TRBJ2-1, with D uncertain. Per the germline V gene, CDR1 is LNHDA and CDR2 is SQIVND (reference sequence). The CDR3 consists of 14 residues. V lost 3 bases and J 8 bases, leaving 14 bases between the germline ends. The CDR3 loop reads CASSILGIAYEQFF. The CDR3 DNA reads as TGTGCCAGTAGTATCCTTGGAATAGCCTATGAGCAGTTCTTC. Full variable domain (outside the CDR3, taken from reference TRBV19 and TRBJ2-1): DGGITQSPKYLFRKEGQNVTLSCEQNLNHDAMYWYRQDPGQGLRLIYYSQIVNDFQKGDIAEGYSVSREKKESFPLTVTSAQKNPTAFYLCASSILGIAYEQFFGPGTRLTVL.

This clone was seen only a few times. This rearrangement joins TRBV19 to TRBJ2-6; D gene unclear. There are 15 residues in the CDR3. Deletions cut 7 bases from V and 0 bases from J, with 10 bases between. Per germline, CDR1 LNHDA and CDR2 SQIVND (reference sequence). CDR3 in DNA: TGTGCCAGTAAGGCCGGAAACTCTGGGGCCAACGTCCTGACTTTC. Translating gives CASKAGNSGANVLTF.